The clone carrying this TCR beta chain has only a few counts. The data were taken from a study of blood T cell repertoires in COVID-19. The germline gives CDR1 SGHNT, CDR2 YYREEE (reference sequence). There are 15 residues in the CDR3. The ends lost 0 bases at V and 2 bases at J; junction bases unmatched: 3. The assay was immunoSEQ multiplex PCR, and TCRdb's table has in-frame clones only and misses some. The table lists roughly 200,000 clones, around 80% of them singletons. This clonotype originated in a man in his forties or fifties who had recovered from COVID-19. V gene TRBV5-4 combines with J gene TRBJ1-2; 8 bases align to TRBD1. The specimen sequenced was peripheral blood. The CDR3 coding sequence is TGTGCCAGCAGCTTGGATAACAGGGGGAACTATGGCTACACCTTC. Amino acid sequence: CASSLDNRGNYGYTF. Complete variable domain (other parts from reference TRBV5-4 and TRBJ1-2): ETGVTQSPTHLIKTRGQQVTLRCSSQSGHNTVSWYQQALGQGPQFIFQYYREEENGRGNFPPRFSGLQFPNYSSELNVNALELDDSALYLCASSLDNRGNYGYTFGSGTRLTVV.